A single sample gave rise to the 23 T cell receptor beta chains below, sequenced in a study of T cell changes during pregnancy in multiple sclerosis. Measured with immunoSEQ multiplex PCR; TCRdb has only the in-frame clones, and not every one. The repertoire holds roughly 100,000 clones, roughly nine tenths seen once, with about 0.89% in the top ten. Sequencing used peripheral blood, obtained after pregnancy. The origin of the receptors is a female donor with multiple sclerosis, enrolled in a pregnancy study.

The V gene is TRBV6-6, the J gene TRBJ1-5; D is possibly TRBD1 (6 bases). CDR3 length: 15 amino acids. The V end lost 6 bases, the J end lost 0 bases, and 12 bases lay between the germline ends. Germline V gives CDR1 MNHNY, CDR2 SVGAGI (reference sequence). The CDR3 DNA reads as TGTGCCAGCAGCTGGGGACATTTTAGCAATCAGCCCCAGCATTTT. This translates into CASSWGHFSNQPQHF.

This clone was recorded only once. J is TRBJ1-4 and V is TRBV9; 9 bases are a match to TRBD1. The length of the CDR3 is 14 residues. The V segment lost 3 bases and the J segment 5 bases; nucleotides outside the gene matches: 2. Germline V gene lookup returns CDR1 SGDLS and CDR2 YYNGEE. This CDR3 is CASSAGTGNEKLFF. The CDR3 DNA reads TGTGCCAGCAGCGCAGGGACAGGGAATGAAAAACTGTTTTTT.

The chain has TRBV6-1 and TRBJ1-5, with 8 bases identical to TRBD1. The CDR3 loop spans 14 amino acids. The germline V gene encodes CDR1 MNHNS and CDR2 SASEGT. The J segment lost 4 bases and the V segment lost 8 bases, leaving 7 bases of the junction unmatched. The CDR3 is CASYQGTGNQPQHF. The CDR3 region has the DNA TGTGCCAGCTATCAAGGGACAGGAAATCAGCCCCAGCATTTT.

This clone was recorded once. The chain recombines TRBV7-2 with TRBJ1-2; D is perhaps TRBD1 (5 bases). This CDR3 region has 15 residues. In germline, CDR1 is SGHTA, CDR2 FQGNSA. Trimming took 0 bases from V and 3 from J, leaving 11 bases between them. The CDR3 DNA follows: TGTGCCAGCAGCTTAGCCGATGGGGCGGACTATGGCTACACCTTC. Encoded protein: CASSLADGADYGYTF.

This chain joins TRBV19 and TRBJ2-3; 8 nucleotides match TRBD1. V lost 5 bases to trimming and J lost 2 bases; unmatched junction nucleotides: 6. Germline CDR1 and CDR2: LNHDA and SQIVND (reference sequence). The CDR3 has 15 residues. CDR3 loop: CASSPGQGPTDTQYF. Here the CDR3 DNA reads TGTGCCAGTAGTCCCGGACAGGGACCCACAGATACGCAGTATTTT. Combining the CDR3 with reference TRBV19 and TRBJ2-3 gives the whole variable domain DGGITQSPKYLFRKEGQNVTLSCEQNLNHDAMYWYRQDPGQGLRLIYYSQIVNDFQKGDIAEGYSVSREKKESFPLTVTSAQKNPTAFYLCASSPGQGPTDTQYFGPGTRLTVL.

The chain employs TRBV29-1 and TRBJ1-1, with D hard to call. Trimming left V 7 bases short and J 4 bases short, with 16 bases between. This CDR3 contains 13 residues. Germline CDR1 reads SQVTM; CDR2 reads ANQGSEA. The CDR3, as DNA: TGCAGCGCAAGAACCCACCCAGGCACTGAAGCTTTCTTT. It encodes CSARTHPGTEAFF.

The chain links TRBV7-9 to TRBJ1-1; possible D gene TRBD1, 5 bases. The V gene's germline CDR1 is SEHNR and CDR2 FQNEAQ (reference sequence). CDR3 length: 18 residues. V lost 2 bases and J lost 1, with 20 bases in between. The CDR3 DNA is TGTGCCAGCAGCTTACTATCGGTCAGGGAATCACCGAACACTGAAGCTTTCTTT. Translation: CASSLLSVRESPNTEAFF.

The gene calls are TRBV5-4 and TRBJ2-1; 9 nucleotides align to TRBD1. J was trimmed by 5 bases and V by 4 bases; bases with no gene match: 4. CDR1 is SGHNT and CDR2 is YYREEE in the germline V gene (reference sequence). The CDR3 is made up of 14 amino acids. The CDR3 here is CASSKGQGNNEQFF. The CDR3 DNA follows: TGTGCCAGCAGCAAGGGACAGGGAAACAATGAGCAGTTCTTC.

This clone appeared once. The chain combines TRBV10-2 with TRBJ1-2; 9 bases fit TRBD1. CDR3 length equals 18 residues. V dropped 3 bases and J dropped 3; count of bases not matched to a gene: 14. Germline assignment: CDR1 WSHSY and CDR2 SAAADI. CDR3 region: CASSELRPGTGRDYGYTF. DNA of the CDR3: TGCGCCAGCAGTGAACTAAGGCCGGGGACAGGGCGCGACTATGGCTACACCTTC.

The chain has TRBV27 and TRBJ2-5; possible D gene TRBD2, 6 bases. Germline V lookup: CDR1 MNHEY, CDR2 SMNVEV (reference sequence). The CDR3 spans 15 residues. With 5 bases removed from V and 5 bases from J, the gap between germline ends came to 18 bases. Written as DNA, the CDR3 is TGTGCCAGCAGTCCCGGCCTGGGGGGTGGGGAGACCCAGTACTTC. This gives the protein CASSPGLGGGETQYF.

Here the CDR3 DNA reads TGTGCCAGCAAAGGACAGGCGCTGGGGCAAGAGACCCAGTACTTC. Translation gives CASKGQALGQETQYF. The V and J genes are TRBV19 and TRBJ2-5, with 7 bases lining up with TRBD1. V dropped 9 bases and J dropped 2; count of bases not matched to a gene: 12. The germline gives CDR1 LNHDA, CDR2 SQIVND (reference sequence). The CDR3 totals 15 residues.

The CDR3 spells CAISPTGASYTF. In DNA, the CDR3 is TGTGCCATCAGCCCGACAGGGGCGAGCTACACCTTC. The chain employs TRBV10-3 and TRBJ1-2, with 8 bases aligning to TRBD1. Germline V lookup: CDR1 ENHRY, CDR2 SYGVKD. The J segment lost 9 bases and the V segment lost 6 bases, leaving 6 bases of the junction unmatched. The CDR3 sequence is 12 residues long.

Of note for this clone: The DNA is left out, because the CDR3 cannot be placed on it with certainty; the CDR3 is given as TCRdb lists it. This chain joins TRBV27 and TRBJ2-7; no DNA check was done on the table's D call, TRBD2. The CDR3 region is 14 residues in length, termini included. The V gene's germline CDR1 is MNHEY and CDR2 SMNVEV (reference sequence). The CDR3 loop is CASSSSGGPWEQYF.

The V and J genes are TRBV7-6 and TRBJ2-2; D is undetermined. The CDR3 sequence is 14 residues long. Germline V gene sequence: CDR1 SGHVS, CDR2 FNYEAQ. V lost 1 base, J lost 6 bases, and 9 bases lay in between. CDR3 DNA: TGTGCCAGCAGCTTAGTCCTATCTGCCGGGGAGCTGTTTTTT. Amino acid sequence: CASSLVLSAGELFF.

The chain recombines TRBV7-3 with TRBJ2-2; 11 bases align to TRBD2. J was trimmed by 1 base and V by 6 bases; bases with no gene match: 1. The V gene's germline CDR1 is SGHTA and CDR2 FQGTGA. This CDR3 has 15 amino acids. CDR3 nucleotides: TGTGCCAGCAGTCTAGCGGGAGGGAACACCGGGGAGCTGTTTTTT. Amino acids: CASSLAGGNTGELFF.

V and J are TRBV7-2 and TRBJ2-2; 11 bases line up with TRBD2. The CDR3 is 15 residues long. The ends lost 1 base at V and 5 bases at J; junction bases unmatched: 0. The germline V gene encodes CDR1 SGHTA and CDR2 FQGNSA. CDR3 residues: CASSLGTSGTGELFF. For the CDR3, the DNA is TGTGCCAGCAGCTTAGGGACTAGCGGGACCGGGGAGCTGTTTTTT.

The chain carries TRBV7-8 and TRBJ2-3; D possibly corresponds to TRBD1 (5 bases). Germline loops: CDR1 SGHVS, CDR2 FQNEAQ. This CDR3 has 14 residues. Between the trimmed V and J ends, which lost 11 bases and 8 bases, there was a span of 23 bases. CDR3 coding DNA: TGTGCCTGCACCCCAGGGCGACTTACTGTTACGCAGTATTTT. Its protein is CACTPGRLTVTQYF.

The genes are TRBV27 and TRBJ1-1; TRBD1 aligns across 11 bases. Germline V gene lookup returns CDR1 MNHEY and CDR2 SMNVEV (reference sequence). Losses at the gene ends were 6 bases for V and 1 base for J; bases not matched to a gene: 4. This CDR3 contains 15 residues. CDR3 loop: CASRGQGVQNTEAFF. CDR3 in DNA: TGTGCCAGCAGGGGACAGGGGGTGCAGAACACTGAAGCTTTCTTT.

The rearrangement links TRBV2 to TRBJ2-5, with D tentatively TRBD2 (5 bases). Trimming took 4 bases from V and 3 from J, leaving 12 bases between them. The CDR3 totals 14 residues. Germline lookup yields CDR1 SNHLY and CDR2 FYNNEI. The CDR3 loop reads CASSVTPGKETQYF. The DNA for the CDR3 is TGTGCCAGCAGTGTGACCCCGGGGAAAGAGACCCAGTACTTC.

The chain couples TRBV15 to TRBJ2-7; the D gene is possibly TRBD2 (6 bases). The CDR3 contains 14 residues. V lost 9 bases and J lost 7, with 22 bases in between. CDR1 LNHNV and CDR2 YYDKDF come from the germline V gene (reference sequence). The CDR3 spells CATRVAGPRQEQYF. The CDR3 nucleotides read TGTGCCACTAGGGTGGCGGGGCCCCGGCAAGAGCAGTACTTC.

The chain employs TRBV11-1 and TRBJ2-1; 12 positions agree with TRBD1. The CDR3 consists of 15 residues. V was clipped by 3 bases and J by 7 bases; unmatched bases: 4. CDR1 and CDR2 (germline): SGHAT, FQDESV (reference sequence). The CDR3 sequence is CASSLGQGARNEQFF. DNA for the CDR3: TGTGCCAGCAGCTTGGGACAGGGGGCGAGGAATGAGCAGTTCTTC.

The rearrangement links TRBV5-1 to TRBJ1-4; 10 bases map to TRBD1. The CDR3 extends over 16 amino acids. CDR1 is SGHRS and CDR2 is YFSETQ in the germline V gene. The trim removed 4 bases at V and 2 bases at J, leaving 5 bases unmatched. The CDR3 here is CASSTGTGVTNEKLFF. CDR3 nucleotide sequence: TGCGCCAGCAGCACCGGGACAGGGGTGACTAATGAAAAACTGTTTTTT.

The chain employs TRBV29-1 and TRBJ1-2; TRBD1 matches at 9 bases. Germline-derived CDR1 and CDR2 are SQVTM and ANQGSEA. This CDR3 spans 17 amino acids. Trimming removed 4 bases from V and 4 bases from J; junction bases left unmatched: 16. This CDR3 is CSVAGTGSGDVLYGYTF. CDR3 sequence (DNA): TGCAGCGTTGCCGGGACAGGGTCGGGGGACGTGCTCTATGGCTACACCTTC.